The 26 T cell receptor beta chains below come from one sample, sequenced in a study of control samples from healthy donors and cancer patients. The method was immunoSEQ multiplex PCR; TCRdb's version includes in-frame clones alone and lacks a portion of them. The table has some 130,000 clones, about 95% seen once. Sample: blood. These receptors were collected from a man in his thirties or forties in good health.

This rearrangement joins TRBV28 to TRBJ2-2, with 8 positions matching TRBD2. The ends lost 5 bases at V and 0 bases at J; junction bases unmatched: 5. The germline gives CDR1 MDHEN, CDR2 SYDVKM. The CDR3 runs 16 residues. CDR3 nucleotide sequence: TGTGCCAGCAGTCCAGCGGGGGCGCCGAACACCGGGGAGCTGTTTTTT. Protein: CASSPAGAPNTGELFF.

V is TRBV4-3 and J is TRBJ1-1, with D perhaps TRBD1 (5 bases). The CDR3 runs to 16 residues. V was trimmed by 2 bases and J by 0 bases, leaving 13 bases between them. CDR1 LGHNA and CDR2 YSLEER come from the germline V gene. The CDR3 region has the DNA TGCGCCAGCAGCCAAACCCTGACAGTGATGAACACTGAAGCTTTCTTT. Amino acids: CASSQTLTVMNTEAFF.

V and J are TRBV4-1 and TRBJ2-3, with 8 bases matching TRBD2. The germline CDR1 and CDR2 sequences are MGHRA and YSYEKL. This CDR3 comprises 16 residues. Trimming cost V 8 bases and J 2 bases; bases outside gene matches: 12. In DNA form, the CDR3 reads TGCGCCAGCGCCTTCTCCGGGGGGGGCTTCACAGATACGCAGTATTTT. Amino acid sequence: CASAFSGGGFTDTQYF.

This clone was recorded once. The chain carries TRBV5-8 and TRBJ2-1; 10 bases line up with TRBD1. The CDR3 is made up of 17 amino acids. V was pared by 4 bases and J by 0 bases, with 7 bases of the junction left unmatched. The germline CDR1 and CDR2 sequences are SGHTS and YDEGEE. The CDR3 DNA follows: TGTGCCAGCAGCCCTGGGACAGGGGAAAGCTCCTACAATGAGCAGTTCTTC. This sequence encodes CASSPGTGESSYNEQFF.

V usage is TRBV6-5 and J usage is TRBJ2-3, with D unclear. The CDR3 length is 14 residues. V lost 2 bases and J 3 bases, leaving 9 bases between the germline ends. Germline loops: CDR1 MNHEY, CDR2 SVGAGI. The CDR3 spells CASSYDSLTDTQYF. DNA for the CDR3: TGTGCCAGCAGTTACGATAGTTTAACAGATACGCAGTATTTT.

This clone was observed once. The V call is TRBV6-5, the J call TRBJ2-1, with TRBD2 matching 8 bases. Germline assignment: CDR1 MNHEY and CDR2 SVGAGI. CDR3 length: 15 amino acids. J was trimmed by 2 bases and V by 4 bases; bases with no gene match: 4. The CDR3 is CASSSEAGAYNEQFF. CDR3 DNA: TGTGCCAGCAGTTCGGAAGCGGGGGCCTACAATGAGCAGTTCTTC.

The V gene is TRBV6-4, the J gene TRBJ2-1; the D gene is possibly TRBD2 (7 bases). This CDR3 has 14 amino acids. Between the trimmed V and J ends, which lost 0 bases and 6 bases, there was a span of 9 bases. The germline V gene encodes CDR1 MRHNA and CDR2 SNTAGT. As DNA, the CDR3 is TGTGCCAGCAGTGACTCCCGGGGGGCCAATGAGCAGTTCTTC. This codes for CASSDSRGANEQFF.

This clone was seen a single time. For the CDR3, the DNA is TGTGCCAGCAGCTTGAGGGACCGGCCGATATATGGCTACACCTTC. Protein product: CASSLRDRPIYGYTF. This chain uses TRBV5-5 with TRBJ1-2, with D perhaps TRBD1 (5 bases). V was trimmed by 1 base and J by 5 bases, leaving 15 bases between them. This CDR3 has 15 amino acids. Germline loops: CDR1 SGHKS, CDR2 YYEKEE (reference sequence).

CDR3 sequence (DNA): TGTGCCAGCAGTTTTGGGGGACAGATCCAGCACTTT. Its protein product is CASSFGGQIQHF. This chain uses TRBV12-3 or TRBV12-4 with TRBJ1-6; TRBD1 matches 7 bases. The CDR3 is 12 residues long. The ends lost 3 bases at V and 19 bases at J; junction bases unmatched: 9.

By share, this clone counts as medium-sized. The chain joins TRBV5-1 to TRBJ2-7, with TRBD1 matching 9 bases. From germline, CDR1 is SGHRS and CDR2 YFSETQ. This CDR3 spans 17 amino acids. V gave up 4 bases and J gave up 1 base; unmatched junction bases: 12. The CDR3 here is CASSLYLSGQGSYEQYF. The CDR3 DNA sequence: TGCGCCAGCAGCCTATATCTGTCGGGACAGGGATCCTACGAGCAGTACTTC.

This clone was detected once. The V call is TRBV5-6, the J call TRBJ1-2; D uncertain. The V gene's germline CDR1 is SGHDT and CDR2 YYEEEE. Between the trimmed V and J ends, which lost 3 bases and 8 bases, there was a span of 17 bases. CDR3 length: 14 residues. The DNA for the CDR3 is TGTGCCAGCAGCTCCCCGAACTACCGCGTGGGCTACACCTTC. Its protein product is CASSSPNYRVGYTF.

The CDR3 DNA reads as TGTGCCAGCAGTGAGGGCAGGGGTAACACTGAAGCTTTCTTT. Translated: CASSEGRGNTEAFF. The J gene is TRBJ1-1, the V gene TRBV2; a possible D gene is TRBD1 (6 bases). This CDR3 comprises 14 residues. V dropped 3 bases and J dropped 2 bases, with 10 bases sitting between them. Germline V lookup: CDR1 SNHLY, CDR2 FYNNEI.

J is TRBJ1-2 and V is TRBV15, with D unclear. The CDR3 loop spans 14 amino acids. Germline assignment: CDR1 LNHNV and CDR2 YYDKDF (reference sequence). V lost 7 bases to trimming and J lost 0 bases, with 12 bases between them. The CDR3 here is CATTRELANYGYTF. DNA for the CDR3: TGTGCCACCACCCGGGAGTTAGCTAACTATGGCTACACCTTC.

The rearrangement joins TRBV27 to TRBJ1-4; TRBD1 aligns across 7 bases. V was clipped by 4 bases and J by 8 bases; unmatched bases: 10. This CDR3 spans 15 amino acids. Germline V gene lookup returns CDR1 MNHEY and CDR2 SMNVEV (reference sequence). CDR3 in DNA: TGTGCCAGCAGTTACACAGGGGAAGCAAGGGAAAAACTGTTTTTT. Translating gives CASSYTGEAREKLFF.

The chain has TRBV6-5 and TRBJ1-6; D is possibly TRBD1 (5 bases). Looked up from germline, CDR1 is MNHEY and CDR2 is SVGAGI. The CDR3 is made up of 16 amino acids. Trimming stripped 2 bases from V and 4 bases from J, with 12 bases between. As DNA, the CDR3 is TGTGCCAGCAGTTACGGTTGGGGACGGTATAATTCACCCCTCCACTTT. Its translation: CASSYGWGRYNSPLHF.

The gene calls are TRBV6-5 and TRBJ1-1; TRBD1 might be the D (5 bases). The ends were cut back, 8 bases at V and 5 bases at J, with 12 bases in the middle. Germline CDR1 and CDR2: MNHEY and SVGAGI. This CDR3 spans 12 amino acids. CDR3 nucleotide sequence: TGTGCCAGCGAGGGGAGGGTGACTGAAGCTTTCTTT. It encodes CASEGRVTEAFF.

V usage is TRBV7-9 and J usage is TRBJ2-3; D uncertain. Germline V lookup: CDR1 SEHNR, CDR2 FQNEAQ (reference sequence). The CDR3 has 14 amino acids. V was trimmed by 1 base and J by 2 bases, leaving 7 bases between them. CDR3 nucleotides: TGTGCCAGCAGCTTAGTGTCGAACACAGATACGCAGTATTTT. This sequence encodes CASSLVSNTDTQYF.

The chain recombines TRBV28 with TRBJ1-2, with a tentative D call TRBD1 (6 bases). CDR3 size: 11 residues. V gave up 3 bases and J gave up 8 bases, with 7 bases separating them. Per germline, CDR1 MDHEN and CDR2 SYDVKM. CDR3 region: CASSFRGGYTF. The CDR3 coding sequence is TGTGCCAGCAGTTTCAGGGGCGGCTACACCTTC.

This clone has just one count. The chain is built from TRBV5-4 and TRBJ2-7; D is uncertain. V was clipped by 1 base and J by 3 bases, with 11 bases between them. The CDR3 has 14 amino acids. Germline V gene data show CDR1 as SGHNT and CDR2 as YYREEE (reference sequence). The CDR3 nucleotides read TGTGCCAGCAGCTTGCGGCGGAAAAACTACGAGCAGTACTTC. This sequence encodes CASSLRRKNYEQYF. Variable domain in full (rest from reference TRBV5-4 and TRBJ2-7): ETGVTQSPTHLIKTRGQQVTLRCSSQSGHNTVSWYQQALGQGPQFIFQYYREEENGRGNFPPRFSGLQFPNYSSELNVNALELDDSALYLCASSLRRKNYEQYFGPGTRLTVT.

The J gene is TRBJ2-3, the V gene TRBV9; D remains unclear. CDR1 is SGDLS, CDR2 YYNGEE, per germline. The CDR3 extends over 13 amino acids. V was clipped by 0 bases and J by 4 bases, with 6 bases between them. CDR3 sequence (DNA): TGTGCCAGCAGCGTAGGAGGCCCAGATACGCAGTATTTT. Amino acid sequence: CASSVGGPDTQYF. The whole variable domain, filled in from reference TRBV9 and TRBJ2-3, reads DSGVTQTPKHLITATGQRVTLRCSPRSGDLSVYWYQQSLDQGLQFLIQYYNGEERAKGNILERFSAQQFPDLHSELNLSSLELGDSALYFCASSVGGPDTQYFGPGTRLTVL.

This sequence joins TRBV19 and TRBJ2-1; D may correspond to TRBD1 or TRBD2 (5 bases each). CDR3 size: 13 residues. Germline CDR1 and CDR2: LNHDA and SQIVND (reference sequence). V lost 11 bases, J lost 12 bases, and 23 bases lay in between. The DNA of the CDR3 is TGTGCCGTACATGCTGGAGGTTGGGGCGGGCAGTTCTTC. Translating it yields CAVHAGGWGGQFF.

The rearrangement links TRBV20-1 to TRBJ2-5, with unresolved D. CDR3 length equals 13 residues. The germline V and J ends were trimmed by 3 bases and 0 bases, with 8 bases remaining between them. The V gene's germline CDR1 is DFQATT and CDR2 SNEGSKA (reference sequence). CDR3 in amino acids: CSASPRNQETQYF. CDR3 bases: TGCAGTGCTAGTCCCCGGAACCAAGAGACCCAGTACTTC.

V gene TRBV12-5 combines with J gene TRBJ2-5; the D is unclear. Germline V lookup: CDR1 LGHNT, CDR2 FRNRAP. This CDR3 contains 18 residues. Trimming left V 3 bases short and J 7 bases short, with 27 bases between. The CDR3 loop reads CASGFPFEGSAPPRTQYF. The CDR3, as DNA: TGTGCTAGTGGTTTCCCCTTCGAAGGGTCAGCTCCGCCTAGGACCCAGTACTTC.

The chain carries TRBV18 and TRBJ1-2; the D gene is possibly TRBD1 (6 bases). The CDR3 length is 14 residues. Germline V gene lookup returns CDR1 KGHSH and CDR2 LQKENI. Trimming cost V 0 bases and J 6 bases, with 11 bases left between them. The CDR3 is CASSPPAGADGYTF. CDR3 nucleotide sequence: TGTGCCAGCTCACCACCGGCGGGGGCGGATGGCTACACCTTC.

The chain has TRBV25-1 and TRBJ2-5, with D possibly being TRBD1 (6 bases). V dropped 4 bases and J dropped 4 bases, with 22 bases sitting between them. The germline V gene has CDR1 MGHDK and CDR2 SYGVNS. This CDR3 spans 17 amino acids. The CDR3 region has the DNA TGTGCCAGCAGTGCTTCCCCAGAGGGGGAGTGGAGAGAGACCCAGTACTTC. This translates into CASSASPEGEWRETQYF.

CDR3 loop: CAWKRRNPISDEKLFF. The CDR3 bases are TGTGCCTGGAAACGCCGAAATCCGATTTCTGATGAAAAACTGTTTTTT. The rearrangement joins TRBV30 to TRBJ1-4; D gene ambiguous. Germline loops: CDR1 GTSNPN, CDR2 SVGIG (reference sequence). The length of the CDR3 is 16 residues. The ends were cut back, 4 bases at V and 6 bases at J, with 21 bases in the middle. Full variable domain (missing parts from reference TRBV30 and TRBJ1-4): SQTIHQWPATLVQPVGSPLSLECTVEGTSNPNLYWYRQAAGRGLQLLFYSVGIGQISSEVPQNLSASRPQDRQFILSSKKLLLSDSGFYLCAWKRRNPISDEKLFFGSGTQLSVL.